The rows below give T cell receptor beta chains drawn from one sample of a study of T cells in Graves' hyperthyroidism and ophthalmopathy. TCRdb independently ran MiXCR on the multiplex PCR reads; one entry per CDR3 protein. This repertoire shows around 200,000 distinct CDR3 sequences, around 20% found once; its top ten account for around 47%. The sample comprised blood. All receptors derive from a middle-aged man with Graves' hyperthyroidism. Each CDR3 is given with its conserved first and last residue. The D gene is left open where the match is weak. Size is omitted from some rows. Given values are once, few, many or a class for expanded clones.

j_gene,v_gene,abundance,d_gene,CDR3nt,CDR3aa
TRBJ2-7,TRBV27,many,TRBD1,TGTGCCAGCAGTCAGGCCCGGGACAGTCCAGCCTACGAGCAGTACTTC,CASSQARDSPAYEQYF
TRBJ2-1,TRBV11-3,many,TRBD1,TGTGCCAGCAGCTGGTCCGGGACAGAATACAATGAGCAGTTCTTC,CASSWSGTEYNEQFF
TRBJ2-7,TRBV20-1,many,.,TGCAGTGCCCCGAGGGCGGATTTCTTGGGCTACGAGCAGTACTTC,CSAPRADFLGYEQYF
TRBJ1-1,TRBV28,.,.,TGTGCCTCAATCCAGGGGGAAGCTTTCTTT,CASIQGEAFF
TRBJ1-2,TRBV9,.,TRBD1,TGTGCCAGCAGCTCCAGTACGACAGGGTCTAACTATGGCTACACCTTC,CASSSSTTGSNYGYTF
TRBJ2-1,TRBV7-8,.,TRBD1,TGTGCCAGCAGCTTAGGCCAGGGGGACCAGTTCTTC,CASSLGQGDQFF
TRBJ2-7,TRBV29-1,many,TRBD1,TGCAGCGCCTCGACAGGGGCGTTCTCCTACGAGCAGTACTTC,CSASTGAFSYEQYF
TRBJ1-2,TRBV7-2,.,.,TGTGCCAGCAGCCCCGATGGGATAAACTATGGCTACACCTTC,CASSPDGINYGYTF
TRBJ2-7,TRBV13,.,TRBD1,TGTGCCAGCAGCTTAGGGATAGACAGGGGGCAAACCTACGAGCAGTACTTC,CASSLGIDRGQTYEQYF
TRBJ2-7,TRBV11-2,few,.,TGTGCCAGCAGCCAAGAGACACGGCTCTACGAGCAGTACTTC,CASSQETRLYEQYF
TRBJ1-5,TRBV15,many,.,TGTGCCACCAGCAGAGACAGTAGCAATCAGCCCCAGCATTTT,CATSRDSSNQPQHF
TRBJ2-7,TRBV13,few,.,TGTGCCAGCAGTGTTCGCGGCGAGCAGTACTTC,CASSVRGEQYF
TRBJ2-7,TRBV7-4,many,.,TGTGCCAGCAGCCCCACCCTCCCCGCGACAGGCGAGCAGTACTTC,CASSPTLPATGEQYF
TRBJ2-1,TRBV7-9,many,.,TGTGCCAGCAGCACACCCTACTCGAGGGGGGTATACAATGAGCAGTTCTTC,CASSTPYSRGVYNEQFF
TRBJ2-2,TRBV30,.,.,TGTGCCTGGAACCCTAGGTCTGGTGGGGAGCTGTTTTTT,CAWNPRSGGELFF
TRBJ2-7,TRBV15,many,.,TGTGCCACCAGCAGAGATCAAGGGTCGAAACCCTACGAGCAGTACTTC,CATSRDQGSKPYEQYF
TRBJ2-1,TRBV6-1,.,.,TGTGCCAGCAGTAAGGACACGGGACTCTACAATGAGCAGTTCTTC,CASSKDTGLYNEQFF
TRBJ2-3,TRBV7-9,many,TRBD1,TGTGCCAGCCGGGACAGGGGGGGTGATACGCAGTATTTT,CASRDRGGDTQYF
TRBJ2-5,TRBV7-2,once,TRBD1,TGTGCCAGCAGCCCTCGGAGCCGGGACAGTCCTTCGGGGACCCAGTACTTC,CASSPRSRDSPSGTQYF
TRBJ1-5,TRBV20-1,many,.,TGCAGTGCTAGAGATCTTATTAGCAATCAGCCCCAGCATTTT,CSARDLISNQPQHF
TRBJ2-5,TRBV2,many,.,TGTGCCAGCAGTGAAGCAAGCCAAGAGACCCAGTACTTC,CASSEASQETQYF
TRBJ1-6,TRBV12-3/TRBV12-4,many,.,TGTGCCAGCAGCGCCTCATTAAGGTCACCCCTCCACTTT,CASSASLRSPLHF
TRBJ1-2,TRBV4-2,.,.,TGTGCCAGCAGCCAAGAACAGACAGACCTCGGGTATGGCTACACCTTC,CASSQEQTDLGYGYTF
TRBJ2-3,TRBV6-5,few,TRBD2,TGTGCCAGCAGTTACTCCCGCAGGGGACTAGAGGGGTCAGATACGCAGTATTTT,CASSYSRRGLEGSDTQYF
TRBJ2-2,TRBV6-2/TRBV6-3,few,TRBD1,TGTGCCAGCAGTACCGGGACAGTAAGAGGGCCCGGGGAGCTGTTTTTT,CASSTGTVRGPGELFF
TRBJ1-2,TRBV2,.,.,TGTGCCAGCAGTGAAGCGAGGGTTTTTAGATATGGCTACACCTTC,CASSEARVFRYGYTF
TRBJ2-1,TRBV12-5,few,TRBD2,TGTGCTAGTGATTTGACACTAGCGGGGGGCGCCGCCGGGAATGAGCGGTTCTTC,CASDLTLAGGAAGNERFF
TRBJ1-4,TRBV5-1,.,.,TGCGCCGGGACCTCGGACGGTAATGAAAAACTGTTTTTT,CAGTSDGNEKLFF
TRBJ1-5,TRBV12-3/TRBV12-4,many,.,TGTGCCAGCAGTTTTGGACAGAACAATCAGCCCCAGCATTTT,CASSFGQNNQPQHF